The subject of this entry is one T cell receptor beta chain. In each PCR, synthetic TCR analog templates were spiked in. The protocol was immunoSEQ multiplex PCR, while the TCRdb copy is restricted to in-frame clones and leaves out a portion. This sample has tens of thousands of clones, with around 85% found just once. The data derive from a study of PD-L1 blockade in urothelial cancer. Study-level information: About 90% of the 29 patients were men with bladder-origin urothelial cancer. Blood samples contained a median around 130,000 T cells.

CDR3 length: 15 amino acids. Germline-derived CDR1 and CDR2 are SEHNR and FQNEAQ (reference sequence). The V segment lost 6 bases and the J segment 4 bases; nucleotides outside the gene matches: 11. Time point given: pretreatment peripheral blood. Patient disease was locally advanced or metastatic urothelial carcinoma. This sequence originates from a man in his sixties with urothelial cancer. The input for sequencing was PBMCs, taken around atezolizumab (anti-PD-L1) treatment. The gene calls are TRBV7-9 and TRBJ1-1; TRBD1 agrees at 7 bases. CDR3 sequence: CASRETGQAGTEAFF. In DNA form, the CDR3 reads TGTGCCAGCAGGGAAACTGGACAGGCGGGCACTGAAGCTTTCTTT.